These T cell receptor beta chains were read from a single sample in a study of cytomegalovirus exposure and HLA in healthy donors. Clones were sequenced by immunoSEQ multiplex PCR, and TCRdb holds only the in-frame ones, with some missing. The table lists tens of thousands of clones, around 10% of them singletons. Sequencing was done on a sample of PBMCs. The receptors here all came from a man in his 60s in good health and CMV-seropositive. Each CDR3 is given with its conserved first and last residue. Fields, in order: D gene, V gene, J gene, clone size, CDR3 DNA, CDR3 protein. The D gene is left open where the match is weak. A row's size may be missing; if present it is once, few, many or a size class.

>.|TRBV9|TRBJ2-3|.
TGTGCCAGCAGCGTAGAACCCCCGAAGGAGGGGGCCACAGATACGCAGTATTTT
CASSVEPPKEGATDTQYF
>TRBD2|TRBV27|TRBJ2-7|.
TGTGCCAGCAGTTTATCGGTCGGGACTAGCGGGAGTGGCGAGCAGTACTTC
CASSLSVGTSGSGEQYF
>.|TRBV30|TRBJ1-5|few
TGTGCCTGGAGTGTACGGGGGGATCAGCCCCAGCATTTT
CAWSVRGDQPQHF
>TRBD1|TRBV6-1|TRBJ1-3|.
TGTGCCAGCGCTACAGCGACAGGGGGAAACACCATATATTTT
CASATATGGNTIYF
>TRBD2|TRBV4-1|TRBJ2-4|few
TGCGCCAGCCGACTAGCGGGGGGGCGAGAAAACATTCAGTACTTC
CASRLAGGRENIQYF
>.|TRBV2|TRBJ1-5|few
TGTGCCAGCAGTGACGAGAGCAAGCCCCAGCATTTT
CASSDESKPQHF
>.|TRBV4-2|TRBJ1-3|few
TGTGCCAGCAGCCATTACACTGGAAACACCATATATTTT
CASSHYTGNTIYF
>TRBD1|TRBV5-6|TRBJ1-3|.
TGTGCCAGCAGCCAAGGGGGCGCCAGCCCTGGAAACACCATATATTTT
CASSQGGASPGNTIYF
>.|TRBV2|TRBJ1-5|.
TGTGCCAGCAGTGACGACAGTAATCAGCCCCAGCATTTT
CASSDDSNQPQHF
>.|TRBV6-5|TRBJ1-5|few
TGTGCCAGCCGGGGCGGGAGGAATCAGCCCCAGCATTTT
CASRGGRNQPQHF
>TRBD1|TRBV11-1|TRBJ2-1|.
TGTGCCAGCAGCTTAGGCGGACAGGGGAAACTCTTC
CASSLGGQGKLF
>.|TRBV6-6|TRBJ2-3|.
TGTGCCAGCAGCCTTAGCGGCACCACGCAGTATTTT
CASSLSGTTQYF
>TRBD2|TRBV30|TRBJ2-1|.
TGTGCCTGGAGGAGCGGGACCCCCTACAATGAGCAGTTCTTC
CAWRSGTPYNEQFF
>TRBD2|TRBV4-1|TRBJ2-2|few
TGCGCCAGCAGCCAATTTAGCGGGGGGGCGGGTACCGGGGAGCTGTTTTTT
CASSQFSGGAGTGELFF
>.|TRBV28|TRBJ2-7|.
TGTGCCAGCACTCGGGGTATTTACGAGCAGTACTTC
CASTRGIYEQYF
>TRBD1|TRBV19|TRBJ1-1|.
TGTGCCAGTAGCGCCGGGACAGGGAGCACTGAAGCTTTCTTT
CASSAGTGSTEAFF
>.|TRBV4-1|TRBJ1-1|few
TGCGCCAGCAGCCAAGCTAGGTTATTGAACACTGAAGCTTTCTTT
CASSQARLLNTEAFF
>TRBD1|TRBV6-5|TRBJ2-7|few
TGTGCCAGCACCGACGACAGGGGTAGCGACGAGCAGTACTTC
CASTDDRGSDEQYF